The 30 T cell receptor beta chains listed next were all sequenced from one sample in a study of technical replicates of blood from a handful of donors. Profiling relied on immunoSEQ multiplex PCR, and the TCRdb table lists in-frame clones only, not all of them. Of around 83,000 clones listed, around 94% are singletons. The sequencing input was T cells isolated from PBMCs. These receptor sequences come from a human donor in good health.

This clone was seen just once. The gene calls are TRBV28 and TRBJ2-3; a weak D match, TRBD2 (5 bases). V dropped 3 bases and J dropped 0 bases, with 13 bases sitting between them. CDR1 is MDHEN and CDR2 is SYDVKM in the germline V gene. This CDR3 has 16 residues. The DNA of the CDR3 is TGTGCCAGCAGTTTTGGCCGGGAATGGAGCACAGATACGCAGTATTTT. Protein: CASSFGREWSTDTQYF.

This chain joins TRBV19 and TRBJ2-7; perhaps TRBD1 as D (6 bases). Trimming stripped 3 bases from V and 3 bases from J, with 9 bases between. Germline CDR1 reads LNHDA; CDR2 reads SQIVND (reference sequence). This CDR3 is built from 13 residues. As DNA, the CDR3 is TGTGCCAGTAGTATCCAACAGGGCTACGAGCAGTACTTC. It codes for CASSIQQGYEQYF.

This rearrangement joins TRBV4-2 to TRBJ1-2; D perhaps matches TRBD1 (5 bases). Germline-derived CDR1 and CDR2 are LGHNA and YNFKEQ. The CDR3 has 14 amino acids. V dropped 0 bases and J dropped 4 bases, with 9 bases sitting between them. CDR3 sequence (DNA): TGTGCCAGCAGCCAAGATCAGGGCGGCTATGGCTACACCTTC. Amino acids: CASSQDQGGYGYTF.

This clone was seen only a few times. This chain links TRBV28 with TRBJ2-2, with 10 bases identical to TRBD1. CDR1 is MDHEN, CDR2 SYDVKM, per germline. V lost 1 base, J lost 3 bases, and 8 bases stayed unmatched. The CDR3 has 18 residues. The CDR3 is CASSLFPDRGRDTGELFF. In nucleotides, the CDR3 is TGTGCCAGCAGTTTATTTCCCGACAGGGGGCGAGACACCGGGGAGCTGTTTTTT.

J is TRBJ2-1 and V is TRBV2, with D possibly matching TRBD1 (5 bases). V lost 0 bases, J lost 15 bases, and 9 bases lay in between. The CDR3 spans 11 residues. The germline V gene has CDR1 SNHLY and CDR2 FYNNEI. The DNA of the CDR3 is TGTGCCAGCAGTGAAGCCGCAGGGTTGTTCTTC. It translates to CASSEAAGLFF.

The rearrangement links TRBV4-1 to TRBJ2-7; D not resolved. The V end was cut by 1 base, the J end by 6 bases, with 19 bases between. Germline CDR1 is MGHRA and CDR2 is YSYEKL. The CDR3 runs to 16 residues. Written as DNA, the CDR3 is TGCGCCAGCAGCCAAGTTTCAACCAATCTAGGCGGCGAGCAGTACTTC. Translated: CASSQVSTNLGGEQYF.

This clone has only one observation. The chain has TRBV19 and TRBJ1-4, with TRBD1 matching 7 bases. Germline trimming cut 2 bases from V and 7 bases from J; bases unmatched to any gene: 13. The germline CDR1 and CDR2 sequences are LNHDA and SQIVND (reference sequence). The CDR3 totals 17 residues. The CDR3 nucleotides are TGTGCCAGTAGTATATATGGGACAGTTTATGTTGGTGAAAAACTGTTTTTT. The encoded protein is CASSIYGTVYVGEKLFF.

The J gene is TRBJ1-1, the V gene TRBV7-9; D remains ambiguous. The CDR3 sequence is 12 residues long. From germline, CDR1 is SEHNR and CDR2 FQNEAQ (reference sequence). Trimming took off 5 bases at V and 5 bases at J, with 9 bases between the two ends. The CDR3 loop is CASSPGSTEAFF. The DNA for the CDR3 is TGTGCCAGCAGCCCAGGATCGACTGAAGCTTTCTTT.

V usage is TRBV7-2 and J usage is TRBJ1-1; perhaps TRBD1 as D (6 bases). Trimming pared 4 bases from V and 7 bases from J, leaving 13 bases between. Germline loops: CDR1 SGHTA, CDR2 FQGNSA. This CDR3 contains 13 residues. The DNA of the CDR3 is TGTGCCAGCAGCTCTAGGGGGAGAGATGAAGCTTTCTTT. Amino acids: CASSSRGRDEAFF.

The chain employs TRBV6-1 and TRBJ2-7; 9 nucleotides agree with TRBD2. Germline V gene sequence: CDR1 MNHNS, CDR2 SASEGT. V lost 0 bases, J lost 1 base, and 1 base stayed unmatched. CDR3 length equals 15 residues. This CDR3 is CASSEASGGSYEQYF. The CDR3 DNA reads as TGTGCCAGCAGTGAAGCTAGCGGGGGATCCTACGAGCAGTACTTC.

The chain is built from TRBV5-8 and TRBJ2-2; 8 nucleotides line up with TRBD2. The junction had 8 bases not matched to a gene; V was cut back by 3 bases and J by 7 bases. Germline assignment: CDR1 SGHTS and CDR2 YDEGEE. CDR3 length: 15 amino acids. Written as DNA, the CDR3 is TGTGCCAGCAGCTCGTACGCGGGGGGTGACGGGGAGCTGTTTTTT. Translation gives CASSSYAGGDGELFF. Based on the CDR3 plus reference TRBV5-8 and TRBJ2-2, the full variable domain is EAGVTQSPTHLIKTRGQQATLRCSPISGHTSVYWYQQALGLGLQFLLWYDEGEERNRGNFPPRFSGRQFPNYSSELNVNALELEDSALYLCASSSYAGGDGELFFGEGSRLTVL.

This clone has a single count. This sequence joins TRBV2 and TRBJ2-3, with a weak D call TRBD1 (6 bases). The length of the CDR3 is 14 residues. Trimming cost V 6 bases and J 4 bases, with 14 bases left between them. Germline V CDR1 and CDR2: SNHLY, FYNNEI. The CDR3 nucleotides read TGTGCCAGCAGGGAGACAGGACGGGCAGATACGCAGTATTTT. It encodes CASRETGRADTQYF. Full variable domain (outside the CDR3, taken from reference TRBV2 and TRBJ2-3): EPEVTQTPSHQVTQMGQEVILRCVPISNHLYFYWYRQILGQKVEFLVSFYNNEISEKSEIFDDQFSVERPDGSNFTLKIRSTKLEDSAMYFCASRETGRADTQYFGPGTRLTVL.

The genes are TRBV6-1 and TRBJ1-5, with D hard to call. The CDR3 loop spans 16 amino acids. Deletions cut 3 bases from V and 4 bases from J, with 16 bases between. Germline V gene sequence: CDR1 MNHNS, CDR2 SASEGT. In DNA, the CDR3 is TGTGCCAGCAGTGAGCTTGCGGCGGGGAAGAATCAGCCCCAGCATTTT. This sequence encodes CASSELAAGKNQPQHF.

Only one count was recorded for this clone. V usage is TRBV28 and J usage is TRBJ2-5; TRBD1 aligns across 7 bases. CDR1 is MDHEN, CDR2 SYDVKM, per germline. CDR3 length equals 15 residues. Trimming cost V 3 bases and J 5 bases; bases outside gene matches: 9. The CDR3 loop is CASSFPTGIAETQYF. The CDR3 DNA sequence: TGTGCCAGCAGTTTTCCGACAGGGATTGCCGAGACCCAGTACTTC.

CDR3 DNA sequence: TGTGCCAGCAGCGGTCAACGACTAGCGGGACAAGAGACCCAGTACTTC. The encoded protein is CASSGQRLAGQETQYF. This rearrangement joins TRBV7-2 to TRBJ2-5; 11 positions match TRBD2. This CDR3 spans 16 amino acids. Trimming cost V 5 bases and J 2 bases; bases outside gene matches: 7. Germline values: CDR1 SGHTA, CDR2 FQGNSA.

DNA of the CDR3: TGTGCCAGCAGTTACGGACTAGCGGGACCCCTAGACAGTGAGCAGTTCTTC. It translates to CASSYGLAGPLDSEQFF. The J gene is TRBJ2-1, the V gene TRBV27; 12 bases align to TRBD2. The V segment lost 4 bases and the J segment 9 bases; nucleotides outside the gene matches: 13. The CDR3 contains 17 residues. Germline values: CDR1 MNHEY, CDR2 SMNVEV (reference sequence).

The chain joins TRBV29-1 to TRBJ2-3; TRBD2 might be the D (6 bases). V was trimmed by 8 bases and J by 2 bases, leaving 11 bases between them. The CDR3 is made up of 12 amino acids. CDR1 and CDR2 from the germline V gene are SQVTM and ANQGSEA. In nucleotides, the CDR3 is TGCAGCTCGGGGGAGCCCACAGATACGCAGTATTTT. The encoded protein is CSSGEPTDTQYF.

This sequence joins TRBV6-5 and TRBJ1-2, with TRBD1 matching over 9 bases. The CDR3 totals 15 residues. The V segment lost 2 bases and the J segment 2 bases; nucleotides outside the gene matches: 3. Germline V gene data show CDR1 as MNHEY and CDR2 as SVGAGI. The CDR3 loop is CASSYVDRGNYGYTF. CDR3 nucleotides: TGTGCCAGCAGTTACGTTGACAGGGGGAACTATGGCTACACCTTC.

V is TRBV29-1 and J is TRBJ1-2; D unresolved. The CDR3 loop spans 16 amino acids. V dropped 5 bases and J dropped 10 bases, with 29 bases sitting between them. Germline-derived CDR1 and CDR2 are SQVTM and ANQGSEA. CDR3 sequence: CSVLPLDRESVVDYTF. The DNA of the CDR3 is TGCAGCGTTCTACCCCTCGATCGGGAGTCTGTCGTGGACTACACCTTC.

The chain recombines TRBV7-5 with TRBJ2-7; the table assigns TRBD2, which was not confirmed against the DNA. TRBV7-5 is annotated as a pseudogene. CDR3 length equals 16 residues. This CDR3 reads CVRSQGGSGREGEQYF. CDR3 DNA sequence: TGTGTCAGAAGCCAAGGTGGTAGCGGGAGGGAAGGGGAGCAGTACTTC.

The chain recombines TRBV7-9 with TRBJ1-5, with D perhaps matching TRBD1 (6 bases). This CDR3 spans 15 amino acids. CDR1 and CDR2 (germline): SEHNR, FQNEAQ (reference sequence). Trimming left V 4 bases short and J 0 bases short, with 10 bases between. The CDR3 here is CASSSGAYSNQPQHF. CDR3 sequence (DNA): TGTGCCAGCAGCTCAGGGGCATATAGCAATCAGCCCCAGCATTTT. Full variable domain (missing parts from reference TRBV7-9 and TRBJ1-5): DTGVSQNPRHKITKRGQNVTFRCDPISEHNRLYWYRQTLGQGPEFLTYFQNEAQLEKSRLLSDRFSAERPKGSFSTLEIQRTEQGDSAMYLCASSSGAYSNQPQHFGDGTRLSIL.

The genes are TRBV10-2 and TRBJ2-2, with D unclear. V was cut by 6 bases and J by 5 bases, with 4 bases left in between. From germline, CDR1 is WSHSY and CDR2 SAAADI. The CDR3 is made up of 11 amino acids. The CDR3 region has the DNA TGCGCCAGCAGCCTAACCGGGGAGCTGTTTTTT. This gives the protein CASSLTGELFF.

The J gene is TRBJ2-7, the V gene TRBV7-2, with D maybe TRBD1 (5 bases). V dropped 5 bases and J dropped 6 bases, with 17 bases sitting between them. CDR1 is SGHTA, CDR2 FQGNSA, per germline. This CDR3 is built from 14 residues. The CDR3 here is CASSRTGNGREQYF. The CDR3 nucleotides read TGTGCCAGCAGCCGTACAGGAAACGGACGCGAGCAGTACTTC. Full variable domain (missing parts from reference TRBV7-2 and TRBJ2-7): GAGVSQSPSNKVTEKGKDVELRCDPISGHTALYWYRQSLGQGLEFLIYFQGNSAPDKSGLPSDRFSAERTGGSVSTLTIQRTQQEDSAVYLCASSRTGNGREQYFGPGTRLTVT.

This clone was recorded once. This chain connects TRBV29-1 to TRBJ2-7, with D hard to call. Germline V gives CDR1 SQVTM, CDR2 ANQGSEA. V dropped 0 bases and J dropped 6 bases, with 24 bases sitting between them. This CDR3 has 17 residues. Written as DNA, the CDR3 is TGCAGCGTTGAAGATGATATAACGGCGTACCCAGCAGGCGAGCAGTACTTC. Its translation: CSVEDDITAYPAGEQYF.

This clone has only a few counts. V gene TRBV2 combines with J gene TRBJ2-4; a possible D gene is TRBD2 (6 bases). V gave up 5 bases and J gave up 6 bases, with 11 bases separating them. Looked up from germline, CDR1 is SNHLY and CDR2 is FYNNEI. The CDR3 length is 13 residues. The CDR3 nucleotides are TGTGCCAGCAGTATAGATAGCGGAAACATTCAGTACTTC. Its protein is CASSIDSGNIQYF.

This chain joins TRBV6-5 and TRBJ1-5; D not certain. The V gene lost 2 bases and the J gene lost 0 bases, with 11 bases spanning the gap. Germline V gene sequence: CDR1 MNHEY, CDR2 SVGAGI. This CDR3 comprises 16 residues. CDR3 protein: CASSYGGIYSNQPQHF. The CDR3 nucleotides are TGTGCCAGCAGTTACGGTGGCATATATAGCAATCAGCCCCAGCATTTT.

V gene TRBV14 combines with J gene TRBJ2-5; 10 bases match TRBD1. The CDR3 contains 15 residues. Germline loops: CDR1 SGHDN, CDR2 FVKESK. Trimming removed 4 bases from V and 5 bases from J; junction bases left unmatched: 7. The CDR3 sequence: CASSRDRGLEETQYF. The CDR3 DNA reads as TGTGCCAGCAGCCGGGACAGGGGATTGGAGGAGACCCAGTACTTC.

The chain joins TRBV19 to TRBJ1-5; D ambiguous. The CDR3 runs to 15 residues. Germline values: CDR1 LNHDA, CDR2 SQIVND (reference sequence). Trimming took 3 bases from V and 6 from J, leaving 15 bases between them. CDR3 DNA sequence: TGTGCCAGTAGTATTTTGTGGGGAGGTGGTCAGCCCCAGCATTTT. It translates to CASSILWGGGQPQHF. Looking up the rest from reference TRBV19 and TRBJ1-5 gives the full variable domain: DGGITQSPKYLFRKEGQNVTLSCEQNLNHDAMYWYRQDPGQGLRLIYYSQIVNDFQKGDIAEGYSVSREKKESFPLTVTSAQKNPTAFYLCASSILWGGGQPQHFGDGTRLSIL.

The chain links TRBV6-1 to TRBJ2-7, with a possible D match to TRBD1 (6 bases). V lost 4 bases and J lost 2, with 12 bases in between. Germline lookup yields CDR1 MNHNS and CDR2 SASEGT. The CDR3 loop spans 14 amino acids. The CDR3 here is CASSGGTMPYEQYF. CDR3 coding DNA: TGTGCCAGCAGTGGGGGGACAATGCCCTACGAGCAGTACTTC.

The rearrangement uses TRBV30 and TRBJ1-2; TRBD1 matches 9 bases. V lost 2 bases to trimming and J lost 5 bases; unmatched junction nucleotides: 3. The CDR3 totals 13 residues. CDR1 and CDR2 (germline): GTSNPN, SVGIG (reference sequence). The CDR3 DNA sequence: TGTGCCTGGAGTACCGGGACAGGGTATGGCTACACCTTC. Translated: CAWSTGTGYGYTF.